This T cell receptor (beta chain) derives from a study of cytomegalovirus exposure and HLA in healthy donors (TCRdb year 2017). Regarding the research as a whole: According to an earlier analysis of several hundred of the donors, roughly 180 million T cells yielded 95 million to 140 million unique TCR beta sequences and about 280 Gb of sequence data. On average, around 230,000 unique TCR beta nucleotide sequences were sequenced per donor among a few hundred genotyped donors of the cohort, with 15% to 20% of those sequences being non-productive. The later analysis used no new phenotypic data to find candidate immune exposures, relying instead on TCR beta sequences and their occurrence across donors. To study patterns of TCR occurrence, a later analysis re-analyzed previously published TCR beta repertoires from 500 to 850 donors and added high-resolution HLA genotyping. An early release covering roughly 640 HLA-typed donors comprised approximately 300 gigabases of sequencing data and approximately 80 million unique TCR sequences. Donor age, sex, ethnicity and CMV serostatus were collected together with the repertoire data. Besides the first cohort of roughly 640 subjects, a separate validation cohort made up of 95 to 150 different subjects was used. Typing coverage differed by locus: A, B, C, DRB1 and DQB1 were typed in about 620-640 donors, DQA1 in about 500, DPA1 in roughly 590, and DPB1 in 400 to 490. A handful of DR-DQ haplotypes were handled as single units for association and clustering because linkage in the cohort was strong. The aim of the study was to test whether cataloging public T cell receptors could identify signatures of past pathogen exposure. An earlier analysis of 587 of the donors used high-throughput TCR beta sequencing to judge whether each TCR beta V gene segment behaved as functional or pseudogenic. A later genetic analysis used genome-wide SNP genotypes for 398 of the 666 donors, treating that subset as a discovery cohort. The study used immunosequencing to profile the T cell repertoires of 600 to 850 subjects and linked those repertoires to cytomegalovirus serostatus. HLA typing included class I and class II loci at four-digit resolution. Of the roughly 410 genotyped donors, less than 85% were placed in the genetic ancestry cluster associated with self-reported Caucasian donors. All discovery cohort repertoires had been generated using a single sequencing platform. To predict cytomegalovirus infection status, the study brought together high-throughput TCR immunosequencing, statistical association of individual TCRs with disease status, and machine learning. Overall study results and their limits: While some public TCRs were present in many individuals, most TCR sequences turned up only very rarely across donors. In vitro tests confirmed that a few of the cytomegalovirus-associated TCR beta chains recognize cytomegalovirus antigens. According to the authors, the approach could potentially be generalized to other disease states and immunological phenotypes. The study gave a list of 150 to 200 TCR beta chains associated with cytomegalovirus. Specific HLA alleles were associated with 15,000 to 20,000 TCR beta sequences at a false discovery rate of 0.05 in a later analysis. The cohort was sequenced for TCR beta chains only, and without alpha or paired-chain data the features that could be detected were limited. The classifier was reported to diagnose cytomegalovirus status with high specificity and sensitivity in both the original cohort and the validation cohort. In a later genetic analysis, fewer N-insertions in productive TCRs were reported among donors in an Asian-associated ancestry cluster than the approximately 710-donor mean. Strong co-occurrence of HLA alleles, especially DR and DQ, made assigning TCR associations to individual alleles difficult. The sequencing pipeline was judged likely to have produced a cluster of highly shared sequence variants as a technical artifact. According to a later analysis, TCR association rates differed among HLA loci, with DRB1 alleles showing the most associated TCRs and HLA-C alleles showing the fewest. Because HLA typing was unavailable for some donors at each locus, only the typed subset was used in association tests. The only immune exposure information available for the cohort was CMV serostatus. A later analysis found that HLA-associated TCR beta chains were more clonally expanded and had lower generation probabilities than equally common non-associated chains. A later analysis reported that several top co-occurrence clusters appeared linked to parvovirus B19, influenza, CMV and Epstein-Barr virus. A later analysis found that most CMV-associated TCR beta chains appeared HLA-restricted, with HLA associations seemingly driven largely by CMV exposure. Because counts were too low, roughly 18 rarely observed V segments, including chromosome 9 orphons, were left out of the earlier analysis of about 500 of the donors. In an earlier analysis of more than 450 of the donors, most TCR beta V segments were observed in productive rearrangements about 87% or about 30% of the time, broadly matching IMGT annotations. Some IMGT-functional V segments, including TRBV6-2 and TRBV6-3, could not be distinguished by the 87-base-pair reads and were therefore excluded. The presence/absence analyses assumed that sequencing depth was roughly uniform across donors, and that assumption may not be true. An association between a missense DCLRE1C variant and V-gene and J-gene trimming of TCR beta chains was found in a later genetic analysis and replicated in an independent cohort. A further reported finding was that TCR beta sequences accurately predicted the HLA-A and HLA-B alleles for most subjects in the first cohort. Correlated functional status among segregating V segments might reflect linkage disequilibrium, but an unknown experimental factor could not be ruled out.

To prepare the library, the immunoSEQ multiplex PCR assay was applied. For the multiplex PCR, a mixture combining 60 forward primers for TCR Vbeta segments and 13 reverse primers for TCR Jbeta segments was used. The CDR3 region of rearranged TCR beta genes was amplified from genomic DNA with a multiplex PCR assay. On the Illumina HiSeq System, the amplified TCR beta libraries were sequenced as 87-base-pair reads. In the authors' own workflow: Across the roughly 600 repertoires, a later analysis counted roughly 77 million unique TCR beta chains, approximately 12 million of which were shared by at least two donors. To remove PCR and sequencing errors, raw reads were error-corrected and collapsed into unique sequences using a nearest-neighbor algorithm that merged closely related sequences. CDR3 sequences were aligned to IMGT reference sequences to assign V, D and J gene segments. For a sequence to be retained, at least a six-nucleotide match to both a V gene segment and a J gene segment was required. A rearrangement counted as productive if the CDR3 had no stop codons and remained in frame with V and J, and every other rearrangement counted as non-productive. Following IMGT convention, CDR3 was defined as the stretch from the second conserved V-encoded cysteine to the conserved J-encoded phenylalanine. The earlier analysis of approximately 590 of the donors excluded any sequence lacking an unambiguous match to a single V gene segment. An earlier analysis of 587 of the donors classified V segments as functional when productive rearrangements were above 56.7% and as segregating when the standard deviation between donors was above 5%. To diagnose cytomegalovirus status from the catalog of TCR beta chain sequences, a statistical classification framework was built. A later analysis assigned V and J genes by comparing TCR nucleotide sequences with IMGT/GENE-DB human TR gene sequences. A later analysis assigned CDR3 sequences and most-parsimonious VDJ recombination scenarios with the TCRdist pipeline. In a later analysis, each TCR beta chain was defined by its CDR3 amino acid sequence together with its V-gene family, and reads without a unique V-gene family were excluded. In a later analysis, some 600 highly shared, low-generation-probability nucleotide sequences were removed to address suspected cross-contamination and a sequencing artifact. For each public chain, a later analysis derived a clonal expansion index from normalized ranks of inferred template counts within each repertoire. In a later analysis, generation probabilities were computed with a VDJ recombination model fitted to out-of-frame rearrangements, and the resulting probabilities were checked against IGoR. In a later analysis, TCR-TCR, TCR-HLA and TCR-CMV co-occurrence was scored with hypergeometric tests, and a repertoire-size bias correction was applied to TCR pairs. To estimate false discovery rates, a later analysis permuted the HLA or CMV assignments 20 times. A later analysis grouped co-occurring TCRs with DBSCAN, adding TCRdist sequence similarity when clustering within HLA-allele-positive subsets. Repertoires with fewer than 30,000 or more than 120,000 public chains were left out of co-occurrence clustering, as were four to six repertoires with anomalous nucleotide sharing. Held by TCRdb, this immuneACCESS table contains in-frame sequences only and omits some clones. Under half of the omission traces to an unresolved V gene where checked; the cause of the rest is unknown. V, J and clone size are those of that table, while D and trimming were read from the DNA. This sample lists a few hundred thousand clones; 85% to 95% were detected once. Approximately 1.5% of the sample is held by the ten biggest clonotypes.

To note about this clone: This receptor's antigen is unknown. Per-nucleotide qualities are absent, and no much larger clonotype sits a single base away.

The cohort consisted of some 730 healthy bone marrow donors. At the time of sampling, every cohort member was nominally healthy, though immune exposures that went unrecorded were likely present. The donor was CMV seronegative and belonged to the group of over 350 seronegative cohort members. Each donor provided a peripheral blood sample, and peripheral blood mononuclear cells were used for TCR beta sequencing. The Qiagen DNeasy Blood Extraction Kit was used to extract genomic DNA from the blood cell samples. The CDR3 runs 13 residues from the cysteine to the phenylalanine. Solely the CDR3 DNA is kept, with 39 bases framed from the first base. V trim: 4 bases; J trim: 3 bases; unmatched bases: 4. The CDR1 and CDR2 encoded by the germline V gene (reference sequence) are SGHNT and YYREEE.

Material: PBMCs. This sequence originates from a girl aged 2 to 9 in good health and CMV-seronegative. Recombination connected TRBV5-4 to TRBJ2-7; 7 bases in between match TRBD1. The DNA is as follows: TGTGCCAGCAGCCCGGGACAGAGCTACGAGCAGTACTTC. Its protein product is CASSPGQSYEQYF.